Listed here are 7 T cell receptor beta chains from one sample, sequenced in a study of T cell changes during pregnancy in multiple sclerosis. Generated by immunoSEQ multiplex PCR, the TCRdb table keeps only in-frame clones and is missing some. The repertoire has tens of thousands of clones, 92% of them found once; the top ten carry about 0.6%. Specimen: CD4+ T cells from peripheral blood mononuclear cells, collected after pregnancy. The source is a female donor in good health, enrolled as a control in a pregnancy study.

The chain is built from TRBV28 and TRBJ2-1, with D possibly TRBD2 on 5 matching bases. Trimming left V 5 bases short and J 6 bases short, with 20 bases between. The CDR3 spans 16 residues. Germline CDR1 is MDHEN and CDR2 is SYDVKM. The CDR3 reads CASSNIGRDRSNEQFF. In DNA, the CDR3 is TGTGCCAGCAGTAACATTGGGAGAGATCGGAGCAATGAGCAGTTCTTC.

The chain couples TRBV9 to TRBJ2-6; D gene uncertain. The CDR3 runs to 17 residues. Trimming shortened V by 4 bases and J by 1 base, and 15 bases separated the two germline ends. The germline gives CDR1 SGDLS, CDR2 YYNGEE. This CDR3 reads CASSLEYFLSGANVLTF. As DNA, the CDR3 is TGTGCCAGCAGCCTAGAGTACTTCTTATCTGGGGCCAACGTCCTGACTTTC.

This clone was observed a few times. The rearrangement joins TRBV14 to TRBJ1-1, with D hard to call. V lost 4 bases and J lost 1, with 10 bases in between. The CDR3 has 14 amino acids. Germline loops: CDR1 SGHDN, CDR2 FVKESK. CDR3 sequence: CASSRVNGNTEAFF. As DNA, the CDR3 is TGTGCCAGCAGCCGAGTAAATGGGAACACTGAAGCTTTCTTT.

The table lists this clone with a count of one. The CDR3 region is CASSFGGRVGNTIYF. Here the CDR3 DNA reads TGTGCCAGCAGCTTCGGAGGGAGGGTTGGAAACACCATATATTTT. V gene TRBV7-2 combines with J gene TRBJ1-3; D not resolved. Trimming pared 3 bases from V and 3 bases from J, leaving 12 bases between. Germline-derived CDR1 and CDR2 are SGHTA and FQGNSA. CDR3 length: 15 amino acids.

This sequence joins TRBV27 and TRBJ2-3; 7 bases are a match to TRBD2. The CDR3 runs to 15 residues. The V and J ends lost 4 bases and 5 bases, in that order; junction bases with no gene match: 9. The V gene's germline CDR1 is MNHEY and CDR2 SMNVEV (reference sequence). The CDR3 nucleotides are TGTGCCAGCAGTTCCTGGGGGGGGGTGGTAGATACGCAGTATTTT. Its translation: CASSSWGGVVDTQYF.

The DNA for the CDR3 is TGTGCCAGCAGTTACTCGCAGGTTAATCAGCCCCAGCATTTT. It codes for CASSYSQVNQPQHF. The rearrangement uses TRBV6-6 and TRBJ1-5; no clear D. The germline V gene encodes CDR1 MNHNY and CDR2 SVGAGI (reference sequence). V lost 0 bases to trimming and J lost 4 bases, with 7 bases between them. The CDR3 spans 14 residues.

Here the CDR3 DNA reads TGTGCCATCAGTGGAGGGGGGGACGGGGGAGGAGAAGGCTACACCTTC. Translated: CAISGGGDGGGEGYTF. This chain connects TRBV10-3 to TRBJ1-2; TRBD1 might be the D (6 bases). The length of the CDR3 is 16 residues. The germline gives CDR1 ENHRY, CDR2 SYGVKD. Trimming removed 4 bases at V and 8 bases at J, with 23 bases between.